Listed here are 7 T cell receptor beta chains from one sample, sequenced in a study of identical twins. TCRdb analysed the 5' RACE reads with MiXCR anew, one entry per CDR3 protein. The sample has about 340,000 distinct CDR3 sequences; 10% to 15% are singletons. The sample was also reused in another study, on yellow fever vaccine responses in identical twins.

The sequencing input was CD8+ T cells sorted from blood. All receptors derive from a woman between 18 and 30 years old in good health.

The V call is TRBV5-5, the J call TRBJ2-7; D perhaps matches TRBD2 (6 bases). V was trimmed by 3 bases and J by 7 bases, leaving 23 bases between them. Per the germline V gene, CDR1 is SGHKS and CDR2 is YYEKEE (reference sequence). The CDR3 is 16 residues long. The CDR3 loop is CASSWRGLTDLGEQYF. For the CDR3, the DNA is TGTGCCAGCAGCTGGCGGGGCTTGACAGATCTCGGGGAGCAGTACTTC.

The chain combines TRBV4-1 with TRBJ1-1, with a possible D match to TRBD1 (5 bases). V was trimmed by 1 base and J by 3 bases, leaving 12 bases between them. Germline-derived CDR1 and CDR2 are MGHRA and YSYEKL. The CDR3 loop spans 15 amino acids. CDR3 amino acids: CASSQVLRGYTEAFF. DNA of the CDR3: TGCGCCAGCAGCCAAGTCCTCCGGGGGTACACTGAAGCTTTCTTT.

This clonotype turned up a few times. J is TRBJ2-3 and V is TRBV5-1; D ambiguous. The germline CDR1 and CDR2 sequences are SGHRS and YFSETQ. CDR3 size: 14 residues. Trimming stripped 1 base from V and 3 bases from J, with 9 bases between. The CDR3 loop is CASSLKGWTDTQYF. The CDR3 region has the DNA TGCGCCAGCAGCTTGAAGGGTTGGACAGATACGCAGTATTTT.

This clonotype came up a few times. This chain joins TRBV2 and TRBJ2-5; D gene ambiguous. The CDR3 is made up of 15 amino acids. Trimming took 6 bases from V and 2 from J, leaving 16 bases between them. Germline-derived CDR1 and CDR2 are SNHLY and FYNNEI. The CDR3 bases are TGTGCCAGCAGCCCGGATATGGGAACACAAGAGACCCAGTACTTC. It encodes CASSPDMGTQETQYF.

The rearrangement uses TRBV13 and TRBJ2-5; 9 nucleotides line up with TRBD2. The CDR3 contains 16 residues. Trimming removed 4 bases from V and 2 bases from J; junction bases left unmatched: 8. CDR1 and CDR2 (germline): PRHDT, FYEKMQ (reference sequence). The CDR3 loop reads CASSYGAGGRQETQYF. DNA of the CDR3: TGTGCCAGCAGCTATGGGGCGGGAGGGAGGCAAGAGACCCAGTACTTC.

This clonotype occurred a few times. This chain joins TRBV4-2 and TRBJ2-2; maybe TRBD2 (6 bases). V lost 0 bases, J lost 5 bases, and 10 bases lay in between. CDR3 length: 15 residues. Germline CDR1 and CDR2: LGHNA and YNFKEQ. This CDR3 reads CASSQDWAGTGELFF. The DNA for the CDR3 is TGTGCCAGCAGCCAAGATTGGGCGGGGACCGGGGAGCTGTTTTTT.

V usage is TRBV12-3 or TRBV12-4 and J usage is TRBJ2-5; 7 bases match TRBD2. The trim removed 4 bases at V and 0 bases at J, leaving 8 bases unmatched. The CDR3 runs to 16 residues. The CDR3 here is CASSSQAGTYQETQYF. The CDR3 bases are TGTGCCAGCAGTTCTCAAGCGGGGACGTACCAAGAGACCCAGTACTTC.